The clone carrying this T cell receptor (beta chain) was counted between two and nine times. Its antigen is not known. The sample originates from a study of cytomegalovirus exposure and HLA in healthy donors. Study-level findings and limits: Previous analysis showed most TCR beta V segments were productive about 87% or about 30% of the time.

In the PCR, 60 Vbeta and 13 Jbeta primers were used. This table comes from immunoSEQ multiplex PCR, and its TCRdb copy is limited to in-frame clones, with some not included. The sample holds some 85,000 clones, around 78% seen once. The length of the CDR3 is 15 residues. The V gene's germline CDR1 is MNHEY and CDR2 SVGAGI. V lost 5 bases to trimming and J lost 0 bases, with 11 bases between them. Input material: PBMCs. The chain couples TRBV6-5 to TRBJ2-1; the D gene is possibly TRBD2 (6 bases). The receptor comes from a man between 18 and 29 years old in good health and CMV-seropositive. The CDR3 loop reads CASSPNGGSYNEQFF. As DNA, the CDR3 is TGTGCCAGCAGTCCCAACGGGGGCTCCTACAATGAGCAGTTCTTC.